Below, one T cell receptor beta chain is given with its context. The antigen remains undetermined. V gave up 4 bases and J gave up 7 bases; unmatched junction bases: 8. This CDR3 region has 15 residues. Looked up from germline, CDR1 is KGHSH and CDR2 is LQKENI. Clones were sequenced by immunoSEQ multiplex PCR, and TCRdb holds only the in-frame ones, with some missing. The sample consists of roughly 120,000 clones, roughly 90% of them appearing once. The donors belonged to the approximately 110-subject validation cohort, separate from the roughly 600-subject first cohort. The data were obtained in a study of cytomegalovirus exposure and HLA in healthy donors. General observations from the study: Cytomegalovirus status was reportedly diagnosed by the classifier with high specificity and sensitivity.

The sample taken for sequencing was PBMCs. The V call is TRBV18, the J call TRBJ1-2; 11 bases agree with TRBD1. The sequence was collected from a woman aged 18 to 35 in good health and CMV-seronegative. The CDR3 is CASSQGGQGARGYTF. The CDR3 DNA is TGTGCCAGCTCACAGGGTGGACAGGGGGCGCGTGGCTACACCTTC. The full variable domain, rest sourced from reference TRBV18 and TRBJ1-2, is NAGVMQNPRHLVRRRGQEARLRCSPMKGHSHVYWYRQLPEEGLKFMVYLQKENIIDESGMPKERFSAEFPKEGPSILRIQQVVRGDSAAYFCASSQGGQGARGYTFGSGTRLTVV.